This entry lists 3 T cell receptor beta chains sequenced from one sample in a study of cytomegalovirus exposure and HLA in healthy donors. The PCR contained 60 Vbeta and 13 Jbeta primers. Assay used: immunoSEQ multiplex PCR; TCRdb lists only in-frame clones, some missing. The sample records about 110,000 clones, roughly 70% being singletons. The sample consisted of PBMCs. The source of these receptors is a man aged 35-49 years in good health and CMV-seropositive.

This chain connects TRBV19 to TRBJ1-1; D perhaps matches TRBD1 (6 bases). The CDR3 is 14 amino acids. CDR1 and CDR2 (germline): LNHDA, SQIVND (reference sequence). The ends were cut back, 9 bases at V and 2 bases at J, with 16 bases in the middle. CDR3 in DNA: TGTGCCAGCGCCCCGGGCAGGGGAAACACTGAAGCTTTCTTT. Its protein is CASAPGRGNTEAFF. The full variable domain, with the rest looked up from reference TRBV19 and TRBJ1-1, is DGGITQSPKYLFRKEGQNVTLSCEQNLNHDAMYWYRQDPGQGLRLIYYSQIVNDFQKGDIAEGYSVSREKKESFPLTVTSAQKNPTAFYLCASAPGRGNTEAFFGQGTRLTVV.

This sequence joins TRBV4-1 and TRBJ1-2; the match to TRBD1 covers 7 bases. Looked up from germline, CDR1 is MGHRA and CDR2 is YSYEKL. The J segment lost 5 bases and the V segment lost 1 base, leaving 10 bases of the junction unmatched. This CDR3 region has 16 residues. Here the CDR3 reads CASSQVVDDRVYGYTF. CDR3 DNA sequence: TGCGCCAGCAGCCAAGTGGTGGACGACAGGGTTTATGGCTACACCTTC.

The CDR3 DNA reads as TGTGCCAGTAGTGGTCCTATGGGGGGGCGCACCGGGGAGCTGTTTTTT. Translated: CASSGPMGGRTGELFF. The rearrangement joins TRBV19 to TRBJ2-2, with D perhaps matching TRBD2 (7 bases). The V and J ends lost 5 bases and 4 bases respectively, with 17 bases between them. This CDR3 has 16 amino acids. Per germline, CDR1 LNHDA and CDR2 SQIVND (reference sequence).